The 18 T cell receptor beta chains below come from one sample, sequenced in a study of blood T cells in healthy people across ages. It was with a sample-barcoded 5' primer and a J-beta primer mix that a second PCR of roughly 7 to 12 cycles was run. MiXCR, run by TCRdb on the 5' RACE reads, gives a single entry per CDR3 protein. The data hold 700,000 or so distinct CDR3 sequences, with around a fifth observed a single time. Material: blood. These receptors were obtained from a man aged 65 to 79 in good health.

This clonotype was counted between two and nine times. V and J are TRBV20-1 and TRBJ2-3; 8 bases line up with TRBD2. Germline lookup yields CDR1 DFQATT and CDR2 SNEGSKA (reference sequence). This CDR3 comprises 14 residues. The J segment lost 5 bases and the V segment lost 6 bases, leaving 10 bases of the junction unmatched. DNA for the CDR3: TGCAGTGCCCCTCGGGGGGGGGTCGGAGATACGCAGTATTTT. This encodes CSAPRGGVGDTQYF.

This clonotype was seen only a few times. This chain connects TRBV11-2 to TRBJ2-1; the D gene is possibly TRBD2 (6 bases). This CDR3 has 11 residues. CDR1 is SGHAT, CDR2 FQNNGV, per germline. V was shortened by 5 bases and J by 9 bases, with 8 bases between the two germline ends. The CDR3 region has the DNA TGTGCCAGCAGCAGGCGGGGTGAGCAGTTCTTC. Amino acids: CASSRRGEQFF.

This rearrangement joins TRBV11-2 to TRBJ2-3; 10 bases line up with TRBD2. The CDR3 loop spans 15 amino acids. Germline CDR1 SGHAT, CDR2 FQNNGV. Germline trimming cut 5 bases from V and 3 bases from J; bases unmatched to any gene: 5. The CDR3 bases are TGTGCCAGCAGCCCACTTAGCGGGAGGACAGATACGCAGTATTTT. Translation gives CASSPLSGRTDTQYF.

With respect to this clonotype: One end of the junction does not line up with germline, which may come from a read error. The chain is built from TRBV29-1 and TRBJ2-2; D might be TRBD1 or TRBD2, each matching 6 bases. Germline loops: CDR1 SQVTM, CDR2 ANQGSEA. The CDR3 totals 15 residues. CDR3 sequence: CSVGPTGANTGGLFF. The CDR3 nucleotides are TGCAGCGTTGGCCCGACAGGAGCGAACACCGGGGGGCTGTTTTTT.

The chain recombines TRBV27 with TRBJ2-7; weak D call: TRBD1 (6 bases). V lost 5 bases and J 1 base, leaving 15 bases between the germline ends. Germline assignment: CDR1 MNHEY and CDR2 SMNVEV (reference sequence). The CDR3 has 15 residues. The CDR3 protein is CASSGTGLESYEQYF. Written as DNA, the CDR3 is TGTGCCAGCAGTGGCACAGGGCTAGAATCCTACGAGCAGTACTTC.

The chain links TRBV20-1 to TRBJ2-4; D possibly corresponds to TRBD2 (5 bases). The CDR3 is 13 residues long. The germline gives CDR1 DFQATT, CDR2 SNEGSKA (reference sequence). V lost 3 bases, J lost 3 bases, and 9 bases lay in between. In DNA form, the CDR3 reads TGCAGTGCTAGTTCCGGAGGCAAAAACATTCAGTACTTC. It translates to CSASSGGKNIQYF.

This clonotype was counted a few times. The chain joins TRBV20-1 to TRBJ2-3, with D unclear. The CDR3 has 14 residues. The ends were cut back, 0 bases at V and 5 bases at J, with 12 bases in the middle. Per the germline V gene, CDR1 is DFQATT and CDR2 is SNEGSKA (reference sequence). CDR3 DNA sequence: TGCAGTGCTAGAGATGCCTTAGCAATAGATACGCAGTATTTT. Translation gives CSARDALAIDTQYF.

The chain uses TRBV2 and TRBJ2-1, with 7 bases matching TRBD2. The end of the DNA aligns better with TRBJ2-7, so the J call may be wrong. The CDR3 covers 13 residues. Per the germline V gene, CDR1 is SNHLY and CDR2 is FYNNEI. CDR3: CASSEMGGSEQYF. The DNA of the CDR3 is TGTGCCAGCAGTGAAATGGGGGGGAGCGAGCAGTACTTC.

This sequence joins TRBV18 and TRBJ2-4, with 9 bases identical to TRBD1. The CDR3 has 17 residues. The germline CDR1 and CDR2 sequences are KGHSH and LQKENI. J lost 3 bases, V lost 2 bases, and 8 bases had no gene match. In DNA form, the CDR3 reads TGTGCCAGCTCACCATTTGGGACAGGGTCGGGCAAAAACATTCAGTACTTC. This codes for CASSPFGTGSGKNIQYF.

Ten or more counts support this clonotype. The chain employs TRBV12-3 or TRBV12-4 and TRBJ2-1, with 8 bases matching TRBD1. V shed 1 base, J shed 12 bases, and the junction held 8 bases outside the gene matches. This CDR3 is built from 14 residues. The CDR3 reads CASSLGQGATWQFF. Written as DNA, the CDR3 is TGTGCCAGCAGTTTAGGGCAGGGGGCGACTTGGCAGTTCTTC.

The chain employs TRBV5-6 and TRBJ2-1, with unresolved D. This CDR3 is 15 amino acids long. Per germline, CDR1 SGHDT and CDR2 YYEEEE. The V and J ends lost 0 bases and 7 bases respectively, with 14 bases between them. The CDR3 here is CASSLELVGKNEQFF. For the CDR3, the DNA is TGTGCCAGCAGCTTGGAACTCGTTGGCAAGAATGAGCAGTTCTTC.

The rearrangement links TRBV27 to TRBJ2-2; 10 bases align to TRBD1. V shed 5 bases, J shed 4 bases, and the junction held 7 bases outside the gene matches. Germline V CDR1 and CDR2: MNHEY, SMNVEV (reference sequence). CDR3 size: 16 residues. This chain's CDR3 is CASSPPDRGLTGELFF. In DNA form, the CDR3 reads TGTGCCAGCAGTCCGCCCGACAGGGGGCTCACCGGGGAGCTGTTTTTT.

This clonotype occurred a few times. The V call is TRBV20-1, the J call TRBJ1-2; 8 nucleotides line up with TRBD1. CDR3 length: 14 residues. V gave up 0 bases and J gave up 8 bases; unmatched junction bases: 8. Germline CDR1 reads DFQATT; CDR2 reads SNEGSKA (reference sequence). CDR3 residues: CSARDPGQGWGYTF. In nucleotides, the CDR3 is TGCAGTGCTAGAGACCCTGGACAGGGATGGGGCTACACCTTC.

Ten or more counts support this clonotype. The chain carries TRBV15 and TRBJ1-2; TRBD1 is a possible D gene (5 bases). Germline CDR1 and CDR2: LNHNV and YYDKDF (reference sequence). The CDR3 contains 17 residues. V gave up 3 bases and J gave up 3 bases, with 20 bases separating them. The CDR3 bases are TGTGCCACCAGCAGGGACCCGGGACCCCAAATAGACTATGGCTACACCTTC. Its protein is CATSRDPGPQIDYGYTF.

This chain uses TRBV6-1 with TRBJ2-1; D uncertain. The CDR3 is made up of 15 amino acids. Deletions cut 0 bases from V and 0 bases from J, with 6 bases between. Germline-derived CDR1 and CDR2 are MNHNS and SASEGT. Written as DNA, the CDR3 is TGTGCCAGCAGTGAAGCGGAGAGCTCCTACAATGAGCAGTTCTTC. Its translation: CASSEAESSYNEQFF.

This clonotype turned up a few times. The chain recombines TRBV6-1 with TRBJ2-2, with 10 nucleotides matching TRBD1. Germline trimming cut 5 bases from V and 4 bases from J; bases unmatched to any gene: 4. Germline-derived CDR1 and CDR2 are MNHNS and SASEGT. This CDR3 contains 15 residues. CDR3 nucleotides: TGTGCCAGCAGTTCCGGGACAGGGGTCACCGGGGAGCTGTTTTTT. This gives the protein CASSSGTGVTGELFF.

The chain uses TRBV5-1 and TRBJ2-5, with D perhaps given as TRBD1 or TRBD2 (5 bases each). This CDR3 is 13 amino acids long. Germline values: CDR1 SGHRS, CDR2 YFSETQ. V was cut by 3 bases and J by 7 bases, with 13 bases left in between. CDR3 sequence reads: CASSYGATGTQYF. The CDR3 nucleotides are TGCGCCAGCAGCTACGGGGCCACGGGGACCCAGTACTTC. Full variable domain (outside the CDR3, taken from reference TRBV5-1 and TRBJ2-5): KAGVTQTPRYLIKTRGQQVTLSCSPISGHRSVSWYQQTPGQGLQFLFEYFSETQRNKGNFPGRFSGRQFSNSRSEMNVSTLELGDSALYLCASSYGATGTQYFGPGTRLLVL.

The V gene is TRBV12-3 or TRBV12-4, the J gene TRBJ2-5, with TRBD1 identical over 7 bases. The J call is uncertain, as TRBJ2-7 better fits the DNA end. The CDR3 covers 15 residues. The CDR3 region has the DNA TGTGCCAGCAGTTTAGCTGGACAGGTAGCCTACGAGCAGTACTTC. This encodes CASSLAGQVAYEQYF.